These 27 T cell receptor beta chains share one sample of origin, sequenced in a study of blood T cell repertoires in COVID-19 (dated by TCRdb to about 2020). To prepare the library, the immunoSEQ multiplex PCR assay was applied. Drawn from immuneACCESS, this table holds only the in-frame rearrangements with V and J called that TCRdb kept. Clones are partly lost; checked studies trace under half to an unresolved V gene and leave the rest unexplained. This sample holds some 450,000 clones; roughly 90% were observed only once. The ten top clones hold roughly 0.76% of the sample. Sequences were obtained from peripheral blood. The receptors derive from a man younger than 35 with COVID-19, enrolled during active disease.

The V call is TRBV9, the J call TRBJ1-2, with D possibly matching TRBD1 (5 bases). Trimming removed 2 bases at V and 8 bases at J, with 13 bases between. CDR3 size: 13 residues. Germline V gene sequence: CDR1 SGDLS, CDR2 YYNGEE. In DNA, the CDR3 is TGTGCCAGCAGCGTCAAGGGGACTCGGGGCTACACCTTC. Translating gives CASSVKGTRGYTF. The variable domain in full, with the rest retrieved from reference TRBV9 and TRBJ1-2, is DSGVTQTPKHLITATGQRVTLRCSPRSGDLSVYWYQQSLDQGLQFLIQYYNGEERAKGNILERFSAQQFPDLHSELNLSSLELGDSALYFCASSVKGTRGYTFGSGTRLTVV.

This sequence joins TRBV24-1 and TRBJ1-2, with D tentatively TRBD1 (6 bases). The CDR3 loop spans 13 amino acids. Germline CDR1 is KGHDR and CDR2 is SFDVKD. Trimming stripped 5 bases from V and 4 bases from J, with 10 bases between. CDR3 nucleotides: TGTGCCACCAGTGCAGGGGTGGGCTATGGCTACACCTTC. Translating gives CATSAGVGYGYTF.

This clone has only one observation. The CDR3 nucleotides read TGTGCCAGCACGGGACAGGGTCTTGGAAACACCATATATTTT. Translating gives CASTGQGLGNTIYF. The chain employs TRBV6-5 and TRBJ1-3; 9 nucleotides align to TRBD1. The V gene's germline CDR1 is MNHEY and CDR2 SVGAGI. J gave up 3 bases and V 7 bases, and 4 bases lay outside the gene matches. The CDR3 consists of 14 residues.

The chain links TRBV5-1 to TRBJ2-2; D remains ambiguous. Trimming took off 2 bases at V and 5 bases at J, with 10 bases between the two ends. Germline lookup yields CDR1 SGHRS and CDR2 YFSETQ. The CDR3 extends over 14 amino acids. CDR3 nucleotides: TGCGCCAGCAGCTTACCGGTGATGACCGGGGAGCTGTTTTTT. Translation gives CASSLPVMTGELFF.

The chain is built from TRBV4-1 and TRBJ2-1; the match to TRBD2 covers 9 bases. The CDR3 length is 15 residues. The germline gives CDR1 MGHRA, CDR2 YSYEKL. J gave up 6 bases and V 5 bases, and 8 bases lay outside the gene matches. CDR3 in DNA: TGCGCCAGCAGCAAGCCGGGACTAGCCTTCAATGAGCAGTTCTTC. It encodes CASSKPGLAFNEQFF.

The V and J genes are TRBV4-1 and TRBJ2-7; D perhaps matches TRBD2 (5 bases). The CDR3 spans 15 residues. V dropped 0 bases and J dropped 0 bases, with 9 bases sitting between them. CDR1 MGHRA and CDR2 YSYEKL come from the germline V gene. This chain's CDR3 is CASSQDSGFSYEQYF. Here the CDR3 DNA reads TGCGCCAGCAGCCAAGATTCGGGATTCTCCTACGAGCAGTACTTC.

The V gene is TRBV7-6, the J gene TRBJ2-1; 8 bases match TRBD1. CDR1 is SGHVS, CDR2 FNYEAQ, per germline. Trimming removed 5 bases from V and 1 base from J; junction bases left unmatched: 4. The CDR3 covers 15 residues. This CDR3 is CASSSTGGSYNEQFF. In nucleotides, the CDR3 is TGTGCCAGCAGCAGCACAGGGGGTTCCTACAATGAGCAGTTCTTC.

This rearrangement joins TRBV5-4 to TRBJ2-1, with 8 positions matching TRBD2. Germline-derived CDR1 and CDR2 are SGHNT and YYREEE (reference sequence). After removal of 6 bases from V and 5 bases from J, the junction contained 13 bases not matched to a gene. The CDR3 has 16 amino acids. This CDR3 reads CASIRPGGRNNNEQFF. Written as DNA, the CDR3 is TGTGCCAGCATCCGACCGGGCGGGAGGAACAACAATGAGCAGTTCTTC.

CDR3 coding DNA: TGTGCCAGCAGTGAAGCGGGACAGCCCAATCAGCCCCAGCATTTT. Translation gives CASSEAGQPNQPQHF. V is TRBV2 and J is TRBJ1-5; 7 bases line up with TRBD1. The CDR3 has 15 amino acids. V gave up 0 bases and J gave up 3 bases; unmatched junction bases: 2. Germline CDR1 is SNHLY and CDR2 is FYNNEI. The full variable domain, its missing parts supplied by reference TRBV2 and TRBJ1-5, is EPEVTQTPSHQVTQMGQEVILRCVPISNHLYFYWYRQILGQKVEFLVSFYNNEISEKSEIFDDQFSVERPDGSNFTLKIRSTKLEDSAMYFCASSEAGQPNQPQHFGDGTRLSIL.

The chain joins TRBV6-5 to TRBJ2-3, with D maybe TRBD1 (6 bases). This CDR3 region has 14 residues. Between the trimmed V and J ends, which lost 6 bases and 5 bases, there was a span of 15 bases. CDR1 and CDR2 from the germline V gene are MNHEY and SVGAGI. The CDR3 nucleotides are TGTGCCAGCAGCTTTGACAGGACTCAAGATACGCAGTATTTT. Translation: CASSFDRTQDTQYF.

V usage is TRBV6-5 and J usage is TRBJ2-1; 8 nucleotides align to TRBD2. The CDR3 loop spans 14 amino acids. Per germline, CDR1 MNHEY and CDR2 SVGAGI. Trimming removed 6 bases from V and 6 bases from J; junction bases left unmatched: 7. Here the CDR3 DNA reads TGTGCCAGCAGCGGACGGGAGGGCTCCAATGAGCAGTTCTTC. Protein: CASSGREGSNEQFF.

The J gene is TRBJ2-7, the V gene TRBV18; TRBD1 agrees at 7 bases. The CDR3 is 15 residues long. The ends lost 6 bases at V and 6 bases at J; junction bases unmatched: 14. CDR1 is KGHSH and CDR2 is LQKENI in the germline V gene. The CDR3 nucleotides read TGTGCCAGCTCGCAGGCGGCGGACAGGCTACCCGAGCAGTACTTC. Protein: CASSQAADRLPEQYF.

The V and J genes are TRBV12-3 or TRBV12-4 and TRBJ1-1, with D possibly TRBD1 on 5 matching bases. The CDR3 length is 13 residues. With 6 bases removed from V and 6 bases from J, the gap between germline ends came to 14 bases. The CDR3 region is CASSFNRRPEAFF. For the CDR3, the DNA is TGTGCCAGCAGCTTTAACAGGCGACCTGAAGCTTTCTTT.

In DNA form, the CDR3 reads TGTGCCAGCAGTTACTCGCAGACTAGCGGGAGGGGGACCCAGTACTTC. Its protein product is CASSYSQTSGRGTQYF. V gene TRBV6-2 or TRBV6-3 combines with J gene TRBJ2-5; 14 bases fit TRBD2. This CDR3 contains 16 residues. From germline, CDR1 is MNHEY and CDR2 SVGEGT. Trimming took 0 bases from V and 7 from J; bases not matched to a gene: 4.

The genes are TRBV28 and TRBJ1-5; the match to TRBD1 covers 9 bases. Germline V lookup: CDR1 MDHEN, CDR2 SYDVKM. Germline trimming cut 6 bases from V and 5 bases from J; bases unmatched to any gene: 11. The CDR3 loop spans 16 amino acids. The chain's CDR3 is CASRTPGQGPYQPQHF. The CDR3 DNA reads TGTGCCAGCAGGACCCCGGGACAGGGCCCTTATCAGCCCCAGCATTTT.

The chain carries TRBV24-1 and TRBJ1-1; 10 bases map to TRBD1. Looked up from germline, CDR1 is KGHDR and CDR2 is SFDVKD. The CDR3 runs 15 residues. The trim removed 2 bases at V and 6 bases at J, leaving 5 bases unmatched. The CDR3 region is CATSDSGQGGAEAFF. The CDR3 DNA follows: TGTGCCACCAGTGATTCCGGACAGGGGGGAGCTGAAGCTTTCTTT.

The V gene is TRBV7-9, the J gene TRBJ1-5, with 8 positions matching TRBD1. The germline gives CDR1 SEHNR, CDR2 FQNEAQ (reference sequence). This CDR3 is built from 13 residues. V lost 5 bases, J lost 9 bases, and 6 bases stayed unmatched. In nucleotides, the CDR3 is TGTGCCAGCAGCCCCCCAGGGGGCTCGCCCCAGCATTTT. This gives the protein CASSPPGGSPQHF.

The chain couples TRBV28 to TRBJ1-1; D is possibly TRBD1 (6 bases). Deletions cut 4 bases from V and 1 base from J, with 13 bases between. This CDR3 is 15 amino acids long. Per the germline V gene, CDR1 is MDHEN and CDR2 is SYDVKM. This CDR3 is CASSSWGRGNTEAFF. The CDR3 nucleotides read TGTGCCAGCAGTTCTTGGGGCAGGGGGAACACTGAAGCTTTCTTT.

This rearrangement joins TRBV7-7 to TRBJ2-5, with 9 bases aligning to TRBD2. This CDR3 region has 16 residues. Germline V CDR1 and CDR2: SSHAT, FNYEAQ (reference sequence). V gave up 4 bases and J gave up 4 bases; unmatched junction bases: 10. CDR3 sequence (DNA): TGTGCCAGCAGCTCTCCTTCTAGCGGGGCCGGAGAGACCCAGTACTTC. This gives the protein CASSSPSSGAGETQYF.

The J gene is TRBJ1-1, the V gene TRBV5-4, with 9 positions matching TRBD1. J lost 4 bases, V lost 5 bases, and 9 bases had no gene match. The CDR3 has 15 residues. Germline values: CDR1 SGHNT, CDR2 YYREEE (reference sequence). DNA of the CDR3: TGTGCCAGCAGGCCAGCCGGACAGGGGTTCACTGAAGCTTTCTTT. Translation: CASRPAGQGFTEAFF.

The V call is TRBV5-5, the J call TRBJ2-5; weak D call: TRBD1 (6 bases). Germline V gene lookup returns CDR1 SGHKS and CDR2 YYEKEE (reference sequence). Trimming stripped 4 bases from V and 4 bases from J, with 11 bases between. The CDR3 has 13 residues. Here the CDR3 reads CASSIQGSETQYF. In DNA, the CDR3 is TGTGCCAGCAGCATACAGGGTTCAGAGACCCAGTACTTC.

The chain is built from TRBV5-1 and TRBJ2-5; 10 positions agree with TRBD2. J lost 4 bases, V lost 2 bases, and 5 bases had no gene match. CDR3 length: 15 residues. Germline V gives CDR1 SGHRS, CDR2 YFSETQ. This CDR3 is CASSFSGGASETQYF. The CDR3 coding sequence is TGCGCCAGCAGCTTCAGCGGGGGGGCGTCAGAGACCCAGTACTTC.

The chain carries TRBV30 and TRBJ2-7; 13 bases line up with TRBD2. CDR1 and CDR2 from the germline V gene are GTSNPN and SVGIG (reference sequence). Trimming cost V 3 bases and J 3 bases; bases outside gene matches: 5. The CDR3 runs to 15 residues. The CDR3 bases are TGTGCCTGGAGAGCGACTAGCGGGAGGCTCTACGAGCAGTACTTC. This sequence encodes CAWRATSGRLYEQYF. Variable domain in full (rest from reference TRBV30 and TRBJ2-7): SQTIHQWPATLVQPVGSPLSLECTVEGTSNPNLYWYRQAAGRGLQLLFYSVGIGQISSEVPQNLSASRPQDRQFILSSKKLLLSDSGFYLCAWRATSGRLYEQYFGPGTRLTVT.

The chain couples TRBV24-1 to TRBJ1-2; 9 bases are shared with TRBD1. CDR1 and CDR2 from the germline V gene are KGHDR and SFDVKD. The V segment lost 7 bases and the J segment 5 bases; nucleotides outside the gene matches: 4. CDR3 length equals 13 residues. CDR3 amino acids: CATRDGQGYGYTF. CDR3 DNA sequence: TGTGCCACCAGGGACGGACAGGGGTATGGCTACACCTTC.

This chain uses TRBV5-1 with TRBJ2-3, with TRBD2 matching 9 bases. The V segment lost 5 bases and the J segment 5 bases; nucleotides outside the gene matches: 9. CDR3 length: 15 amino acids. Looked up from germline, CDR1 is SGHRS and CDR2 is YFSETQ. The CDR3 coding sequence is TGCGCCAGCAGGCAGGCTACTAGCGGGCTAGATACGCAGTATTTT. Translation gives CASRQATSGLDTQYF. Supplemented by reference TRBV5-1 and TRBJ2-3, the full variable domain reads KAGVTQTPRYLIKTRGQQVTLSCSPISGHRSVSWYQQTPGQGLQFLFEYFSETQRNKGNFPGRFSGRQFSNSRSEMNVSTLELGDSALYLCASRQATSGLDTQYFGPGTRLTVL.

The CDR3 spells CAGKIDSTYEQYF. The CDR3 DNA is TGTGCCGGAAAGATAGACAGTACCTACGAGCAGTACTTC. This chain links TRBV2 with TRBJ2-7, with TRBD1 as a possible D gene (5 bases). Germline lookup yields CDR1 SNHLY and CDR2 FYNNEI. V was clipped by 11 bases and J by 2 bases, with 16 bases between them. The CDR3 consists of 13 residues.

DNA for the CDR3: TGCGCCAGCAGCCAAGTGGACACCTACGAGCAGTACTTC. Translated, it gives CASSQVDTYEQYF. The chain uses TRBV4-1 and TRBJ2-7; D might be TRBD1 (5 bases). V was trimmed by 1 base and J by 2 bases, leaving 6 bases between them. Germline-derived CDR1 and CDR2 are MGHRA and YSYEKL. This CDR3 contains 13 residues.